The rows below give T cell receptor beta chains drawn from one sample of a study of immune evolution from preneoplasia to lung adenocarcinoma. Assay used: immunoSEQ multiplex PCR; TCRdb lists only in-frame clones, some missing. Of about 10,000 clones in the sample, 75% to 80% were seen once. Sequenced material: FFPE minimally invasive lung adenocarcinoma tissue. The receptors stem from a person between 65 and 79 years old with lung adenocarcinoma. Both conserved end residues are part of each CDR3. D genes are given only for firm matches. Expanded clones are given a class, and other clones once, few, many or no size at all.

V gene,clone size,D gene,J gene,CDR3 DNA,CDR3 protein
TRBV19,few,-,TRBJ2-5,TGTGCCAGTGGGGTTCAAGAGACCCAGTACTTC,CASGVQETQYF
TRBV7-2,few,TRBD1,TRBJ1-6,TGTGCCAGCAGCTCCCAGGGGGCTGAAATTTCACCCCTCCACTTT,CASSSQGAEISPLHF
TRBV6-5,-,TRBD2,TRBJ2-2,TGTGCCAGCAGTCAAGGGACTACTGATACCGGGGAGCTGTTTTTT,CASSQGTTDTGELFF
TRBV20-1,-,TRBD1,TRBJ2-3,TGCAGTCTAACAGGGGGCTCGCAGTATTTT,CSLTGGSQYF
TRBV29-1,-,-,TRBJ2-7,TGCAGCGTTGCAGGGTCGACGAACTCCTACGAGCAGTACTTC,CSVAGSTNSYEQYF
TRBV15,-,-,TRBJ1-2,TGTGCCACCAGCAATCAACCGCAGAACTATGGCTACACCTTC,CATSNQPQNYGYTF
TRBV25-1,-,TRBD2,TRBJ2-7,TGTGCCAGCAGTGAATCGGGGGGCTCCTACGAGCAGTACTTC,CASSESGGSYEQYF
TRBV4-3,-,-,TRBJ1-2,TGCGCCAGCAGCCAAGACTACGGGGGGGCGGATGGCTACACCTTC,CASSQDYGGADGYTF
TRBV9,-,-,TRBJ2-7,TGTGCCAGCAGCCCTACCCCGTCCCGGGACCTAGGGTACTACGAGCAGTACTTC,CASSPTPSRDLGYYEQYF
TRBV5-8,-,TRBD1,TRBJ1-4,TGTGCCAGCAGCTGGGGACAGGGGGATAGTGAAAAACTGTTTTTT,CASSWGQGDSEKLFF
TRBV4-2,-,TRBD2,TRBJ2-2,TGTGCCAGCAGCCAACTTACAGGGACTAGAGGCGGGGAGCTGTTTTTT,CASSQLTGTRGGELFF